Below, 29 T cell receptor beta chains from the same sample are listed, as sequenced in a study of blood T cell repertoires in COVID-19. Profiling relied on immunoSEQ multiplex PCR, and the TCRdb table lists in-frame clones only, not all of them. The sample yields roughly 200,000 clones, over 75% seen once. Sample: peripheral blood. The receptors stem from a man aged 50 or older who had recovered from COVID-19.

The rearrangement uses TRBV13 and TRBJ2-3, with 9 positions matching TRBD2. CDR1 and CDR2 from the germline V gene are PRHDT and FYEKMQ (reference sequence). The CDR3 has 17 amino acids. Losses at the gene ends were 4 bases for V and 2 bases for J; bases not matched to a gene: 10. This chain's CDR3 is CASSSPKGLAFTDTQYF. The CDR3 DNA reads TGTGCCAGCAGCTCACCCAAAGGACTAGCGTTCACAGATACGCAGTATTTT.

V and J are TRBV30 and TRBJ2-5; a weak D match, TRBD1 (5 bases). From germline, CDR1 is GTSNPN and CDR2 SVGIG (reference sequence). This CDR3 is 12 amino acids long. Trimming took off 5 bases at V and 4 bases at J, with 11 bases between the two ends. The CDR3 here is CAWGPGSETQYF. The CDR3 region has the DNA TGTGCCTGGGGACCAGGGTCAGAGACCCAGTACTTC.

This chain links TRBV7-2 with TRBJ2-3; D might be TRBD2 (6 bases). Germline CDR1 SGHTA, CDR2 FQGNSA. The CDR3 extends over 15 amino acids. Deletions cut 4 bases from V and 2 bases from J, with 13 bases between. Here the CDR3 DNA reads TGTGCCAGCAGCTCTCAAGCGGGCCCCACAGATACGCAGTATTTT. Amino acid sequence: CASSSQAGPTDTQYF.

The V call is TRBV7-2, the J call TRBJ2-7; D possibly corresponds to TRBD2 (6 bases). Germline values: CDR1 SGHTA, CDR2 FQGNSA. The CDR3 runs to 14 residues. Trimming took off 4 bases at V and 4 bases at J, with 14 bases between the two ends. The CDR3 coding sequence is TGTGCCAGCAGCTCCCCTTGGGACTTTTACGAGCAGTACTTC. Translating gives CASSSPWDFYEQYF.

CDR3 sequence reads: CASSEWGQGNEKLFF. CDR3 in DNA: TGTGCCAGCAGTGAATGGGGACAGGGAAATGAAAAACTGTTTTTT. This chain joins TRBV6-1 and TRBJ1-4, with 9 bases identical to TRBD1. V gave up 2 bases and J gave up 5 bases; unmatched junction bases: 3. This CDR3 comprises 15 residues. Germline values: CDR1 MNHNS, CDR2 SASEGT.

V gene TRBV19 combines with J gene TRBJ1-3; TRBD1 is a possible D gene (6 bases). With 7 bases removed from V and 2 bases from J, the gap between germline ends came to 15 bases. The CDR3 contains 15 residues. Germline CDR1 is LNHDA and CDR2 is SQIVND (reference sequence). In DNA form, the CDR3 reads TGTGCCAGTACCGACGCGACAGGCCCTGGAAACACCATATATTTT. The encoded protein is CASTDATGPGNTIYF.

The rearrangement joins TRBV15 to TRBJ2-3; D is uncertain. The CDR3 consists of 15 residues. Germline V lookup: CDR1 LNHNV, CDR2 YYDKDF (reference sequence). Trimming cost V 0 bases and J 2 bases, with 9 bases left between them. CDR3 coding DNA: TGTGCCACCAGCAGAGACCGGCGGCCCACAGATACGCAGTATTTT. Encoded protein: CATSRDRRPTDTQYF. The full variable domain, completed using reference TRBV15 and TRBJ2-3, is DAMVIQNPRYQVTQFGKPVTLSCSQTLNHNVMYWYQQKSSQAPKLLFHYYDKDFNNEADTPDNFQSRRPNTSFCFLDIRSPGLGDTAMYLCATSRDRRPTDTQYFGPGTRLTVL.

The V and J genes are TRBV7-6 and TRBJ2-2; TRBD2 agrees at 7 bases. CDR3 size: 15 residues. V gave up 4 bases and J gave up 1 base; unmatched junction bases: 3. The germline gives CDR1 SGHVS, CDR2 FNYEAQ. The CDR3 coding sequence is TGTGCCAGCAGCTCCGGGACTATGAACACCGGGGAGCTGTTTTTT. This codes for CASSSGTMNTGELFF.

This chain connects TRBV21-1 to TRBJ2-7; the table calls TRBD1, which could not be checked here. TRBV21-1 is recorded as a pseudogene. The CDR3 runs 15 residues. The CDR3 sequence is CASSKKDRGPYEQYF. The DNA of the CDR3 is TGTGCCAGCAGCAAAAAAGACAGGGGGCCCTACGAGCAGTACTTC.

The genes are TRBV7-9 and TRBJ1-4; D may be TRBD1 (6 bases). Germline CDR1 and CDR2: SEHNR and FQNEAQ (reference sequence). The CDR3 spans 13 residues. Trimming removed 1 base at V and 10 bases at J, with 10 bases between. CDR3 DNA: TGTGCCAGCAGCTTAGGTTCAGGGGCAAAACTGTTTTTT. This gives the protein CASSLGSGAKLFF. Combining the CDR3 with reference TRBV7-9 and TRBJ1-4 gives the whole variable domain DTGVSQNPRHKITKRGQNVTFRCDPISEHNRLYWYRQTLGQGPEFLTYFQNEAQLEKSRLLSDRFSAERPKGSFSTLEIQRTEQGDSAMYLCASSLGSGAKLFFGSGTQLSVL.

V and J are TRBV19 and TRBJ2-3, with 9 bases matching TRBD1. The CDR3 is 16 amino acids. Germline V gene sequence: CDR1 LNHDA, CDR2 SQIVND (reference sequence). The junction had 7 bases not matched to a gene; V was cut back by 5 bases and J by 1 base. The CDR3 reads CASSFAGTGRTDTQYF. The CDR3 DNA sequence: TGTGCCAGTAGTTTCGCCGGGACAGGGCGCACAGATACGCAGTATTTT.

V and J are TRBV9 and TRBJ1-3, with a possible D match to TRBD1 (5 bases). The germline gives CDR1 SGDLS, CDR2 YYNGEE. The ends were cut back, 4 bases at V and 3 bases at J, with 14 bases in the middle. The CDR3 contains 15 residues. This CDR3 is CASSPGGLFGNTIYF. In DNA, the CDR3 is TGTGCCAGCAGCCCTGGGGGACTCTTTGGAAACACCATATATTTT.

V and J are TRBV30 and TRBJ1-3, with D possibly matching TRBD1 (5 bases). Germline CDR1 reads GTSNPN; CDR2 reads SVGIG (reference sequence). The V end lost 0 bases, the J end lost 0 bases, and 9 bases lay between the germline ends. The CDR3 has 15 residues. In DNA form, the CDR3 reads TGTGCCTGGAGTGTAGGCCAGGGCTCTGGAAACACCATATATTTT. This translates into CAWSVGQGSGNTIYF. Looking up the rest from reference TRBV30 and TRBJ1-3 gives the full variable domain: SQTIHQWPATLVQPVGSPLSLECTVEGTSNPNLYWYRQAAGRGLQLLFYSVGIGQISSEVPQNLSASRPQDRQFILSSKKLLLSDSGFYLCAWSVGQGSGNTIYFGEGSWLTVV.

This chain connects TRBV9 to TRBJ2-2; D possibly corresponds to TRBD2 (7 bases). The V gene lost 4 bases and the J gene lost 0 bases, with 16 bases spanning the gap. CDR3 length equals 17 residues. The germline CDR1 and CDR2 sequences are SGDLS and YYNGEE. CDR3 sequence reads: CASSILGGGTNTGELFF. For the CDR3, the DNA is TGTGCCAGCAGCATATTGGGCGGGGGCACGAACACCGGGGAGCTGTTTTTT. Looking up the rest from reference TRBV9 and TRBJ2-2 gives the full variable domain: DSGVTQTPKHLITATGQRVTLRCSPRSGDLSVYWYQQSLDQGLQFLIQYYNGEERAKGNILERFSAQQFPDLHSELNLSSLELGDSALYFCASSILGGGTNTGELFFGEGSRLTVL.

For the CDR3, the DNA is TGTGCCAGCAGTTTGCAACCGGGACAGGGTTATGAGCAGTTCTTC. It is translated as CASSLQPGQGYEQFF. This chain joins TRBV27 and TRBJ2-1; 9 nucleotides align to TRBD1. This CDR3 contains 15 residues. The V gene end was trimmed by 3 bases and the J gene end by 8 bases; junction bases not matched to a gene: 8. The germline gives CDR1 MNHEY, CDR2 SMNVEV (reference sequence).

The gene calls are TRBV18 and TRBJ1-4, with a weak D call TRBD1 (5 bases). CDR1 KGHSH and CDR2 LQKENI come from the germline V gene. V lost 1 base to trimming and J lost 8 bases, with 8 bases between them. CDR3 length: 13 residues. CDR3 DNA: TGTGCCAGCTCACCACGGGGGGAAGAAAAACTGTTTTTT. Protein sequence: CASSPRGEEKLFF. Using reference TRBV18 and TRBJ1-4 for the parts outside the CDR3, the full variable domain is NAGVMQNPRHLVRRRGQEARLRCSPMKGHSHVYWYRQLPEEGLKFMVYLQKENIIDESGMPKERFSAEFPKEGPSILRIQQVVRGDSAAYFCASSPRGEEKLFFGSGTQLSVL.

This clone was detected only a few times. V and J are TRBV21-1 and TRBJ2-1; whether TRBD2, the table's D call, matches the DNA was not checked. TRBV21-1 is listed as a pseudogene. CDR3 length equals 13 residues. In DNA form, the CDR3 reads TGTGCCAGCAGAACTAGGCCCTACAATGAGCAGTTCTTC. Encoded protein: CASRTRPYNEQFF.

This clone has only one observation. This sequence joins TRBV20-1 and TRBJ2-4; tentative D call: TRBD2 (6 bases). This CDR3 is 11 amino acids long. Germline values: CDR1 DFQATT, CDR2 SNEGSKA (reference sequence). V gave up 3 bases and J gave up 15 bases, with 15 bases separating them. CDR3 DNA sequence: TGCAGTGCTAGCGGGGGAGCTAGACGGTACTTC. Its translation is CSASGGARRYF.

The chain employs TRBV19 and TRBJ2-3; TRBD1 agrees at 10 bases. V was clipped by 5 bases and J by 0 bases; unmatched bases: 5. Looked up from germline, CDR1 is LNHDA and CDR2 is SQIVND (reference sequence). There are 16 residues in the CDR3. The CDR3 loop reads CASSVPTGGSTDTQYF. The CDR3, as DNA: TGTGCCAGTAGTGTACCGACAGGGGGCAGCACAGATACGCAGTATTTT.

V gene TRBV24-1 combines with J gene TRBJ2-3; D is possibly TRBD2 (5 bases). This CDR3 comprises 17 residues. Trimming removed 3 bases from V and 2 bases from J, with 17 bases in between. Germline assignment: CDR1 KGHDR and CDR2 SFDVKD. The CDR3 loop reads CATSDPAVWGATDTQYF. The CDR3 nucleotides read TGTGCCACCAGTGATCCCGCGGTATGGGGAGCCACAGATACGCAGTATTTT.

The chain uses TRBV7-6 and TRBJ2-1, with D hard to call. This CDR3 region has 12 residues. CDR1 is SGHVS and CDR2 is FNYEAQ in the germline V gene. Trimming stripped 5 bases from V and 3 bases from J, with 5 bases between. CDR3 in amino acids: CASSPNYNEQFF. The CDR3 DNA reads as TGTGCCAGCAGCCCTAACTACAATGAGCAGTTCTTC.

Written as DNA, the CDR3 is TGTGCCAGCAGTTTATTCCCGACAGGGAGAGGGGAGACCCAGTACTTC. Translated: CASSLFPTGRGETQYF. The chain links TRBV27 to TRBJ2-5; 7 nucleotides align to TRBD1. The CDR3 totals 16 residues. After removal of 1 base from V and 5 bases from J, the junction contained 10 bases not matched to a gene. From germline, CDR1 is MNHEY and CDR2 SMNVEV (reference sequence).

V usage is TRBV11-2 and J usage is TRBJ2-5; a weak D match, TRBD2 (5 bases). This CDR3 spans 14 amino acids. Trimming cost V 5 bases and J 2 bases, with 12 bases left between them. CDR1 and CDR2 (germline): SGHAT, FQNNGV. This CDR3 is CASSRGSVQETQYF. CDR3 DNA: TGTGCCAGCAGCCGAGGGTCCGTACAAGAGACCCAGTACTTC.

The J gene is TRBJ2-5, the V gene TRBV28, with D possibly being TRBD2 (6 bases). Trimming took 3 bases from V and 5 from J, leaving 13 bases between them. The CDR3 contains 14 residues. Germline-derived CDR1 and CDR2 are MDHEN and SYDVKM. The CDR3 sequence is CASSFGGGRETQYF. DNA for the CDR3: TGTGCCAGCAGTTTTGGGGGAGGTCGTGAGACCCAGTACTTC.

This sequence joins TRBV2 and TRBJ1-5; 8 nucleotides agree with TRBD1. This CDR3 region has 15 residues. CDR1 is SNHLY and CDR2 is FYNNEI in the germline V gene. Trimming at V came to 6 bases and at J to 5 bases, leaving 9 bases not matched to a gene. CDR3 residues: CASSHDRGLDQPQHF. Here the CDR3 DNA reads TGTGCCAGCAGCCATGACAGGGGCCTAGATCAGCCCCAGCATTTT.

This rearrangement joins TRBV7-2 to TRBJ2-4; D is unclear. The V end lost 5 bases, the J end lost 5 bases, and 10 bases lay between the germline ends. This CDR3 is 13 amino acids long. Germline-derived CDR1 and CDR2 are SGHTA and FQGNSA. The CDR3 reads CASSPTPENIQYF. CDR3 nucleotide sequence: TGTGCCAGCAGCCCGACTCCCGAAAACATTCAGTACTTC. Full variable domain (missing parts from reference TRBV7-2 and TRBJ2-4): GAGVSQSPSNKVTEKGKDVELRCDPISGHTALYWYRQSLGQGLEFLIYFQGNSAPDKSGLPSDRFSAERTGGSVSTLTIQRTQQEDSAVYLCASSPTPENIQYFGAGTRLSVL.

The J gene is TRBJ1-2, the V gene TRBV20-1; 7 bases map to TRBD1. The length of the CDR3 is 15 residues. Germline CDR1 DFQATT, CDR2 SNEGSKA (reference sequence). The trim removed 3 bases at V and 1 base at J, leaving 8 bases unmatched. The CDR3 is CSASGDRHFNYGYTF. CDR3 bases: TGCAGTGCTAGTGGGGACAGACATTTTAACTATGGCTACACCTTC.

The chain has TRBV5-1 and TRBJ2-2; maybe TRBD1 (5 bases). V gave up 0 bases and J gave up 6 bases, with 6 bases separating them. The CDR3 is 13 residues long. The germline gives CDR1 SGHRS, CDR2 YFSETQ. This CDR3 is CASSLEGSGELFF. The CDR3 DNA reads as TGCGCCAGCAGCTTGGAGGGGTCCGGGGAGCTGTTTTTT.

V gene TRBV2 combines with J gene TRBJ1-5, with D unresolved. Germline V gene sequence: CDR1 SNHLY, CDR2 FYNNEI. CDR3 length: 13 amino acids. Trimming removed 6 bases at V and 2 bases at J, with 8 bases between. The CDR3 nucleotides are TGTGCCAGCAGGCGGTTGGGCAATCAGCCCCAGCATTTT. Protein sequence: CASRRLGNQPQHF.